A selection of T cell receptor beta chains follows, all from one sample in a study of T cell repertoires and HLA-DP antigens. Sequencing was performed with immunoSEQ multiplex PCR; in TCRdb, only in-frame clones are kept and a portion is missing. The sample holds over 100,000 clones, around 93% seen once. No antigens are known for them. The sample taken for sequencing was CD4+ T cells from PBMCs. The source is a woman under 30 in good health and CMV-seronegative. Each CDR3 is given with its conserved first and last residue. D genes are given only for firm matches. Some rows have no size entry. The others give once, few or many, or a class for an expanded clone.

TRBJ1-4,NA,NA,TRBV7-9,CASSFAGGEKLFF,TGTGCCAGCAGCTTCGCGGGGGGTGAAAAACTGTTTTTT
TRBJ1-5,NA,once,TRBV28,CASRRRRERGQPQHF,TGTGCCAGCAGGAGACGAAGGGAACGGGGTCAGCCCCAGCATTTT
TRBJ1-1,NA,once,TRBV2,CASSTPKERYIMKRAFF,TGTGCCAGCAGTACTCCAAAGGAGAGATATATAATGAAGAGGGCTTTCTTT
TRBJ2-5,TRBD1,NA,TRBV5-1,CASSLAGTGGTETQYF,TGCGCCAGCAGCTTGGCCGGGACAGGGGGCACGGAGACCCAGTACTTC
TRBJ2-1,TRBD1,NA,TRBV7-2,CASSYDRGSYNEQFF,TGTGCCAGCAGCTACGACAGGGGGTCCTACAATGAGCAGTTCTTC
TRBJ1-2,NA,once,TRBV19,CASSFTRGQLDGYTF,TGTGCCAGTAGCTTTACTAGGGGACAATTAGATGGCTACACCTTC
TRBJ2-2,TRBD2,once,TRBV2,CASSWEGTNTGELFF,TGTGCCAGCAGTTGGGAGGGGACGAACACCGGGGAGCTGTTTTTT
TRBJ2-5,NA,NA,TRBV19,CASSFLETQYF,TGTGCCAGTAGTTTCCTCGAGACCCAGTACTTC
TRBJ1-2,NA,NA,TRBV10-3,CAISESRGYTF,TGTGCCATCAGTGAGTCGAGGGGCTACACCTTC
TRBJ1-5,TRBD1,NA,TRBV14,CASSRQGGQPQHF,TGTGCCAGCAGCCGACAGGGAGGACAGCCCCAGCATTTT
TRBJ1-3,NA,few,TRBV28,CASSLSRIGNTIYF,TGTGCCAGCAGTTTGAGTCGGATTGGAAACACCATATATTTT
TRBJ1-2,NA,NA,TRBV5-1,CASSYGEVYGYTF,TGCGCCAGCAGTTACGGGGAGGTCTATGGCTACACCTTC
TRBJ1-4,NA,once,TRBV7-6,CASSSGTNEKLFF,TGTGCCAGCAGCTCGGGGACTAATGAAAAACTGTTTTTT
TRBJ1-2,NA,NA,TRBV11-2,CASSLAWGGATSYGYTF,TGTGCCAGCAGCCTGGCATGGGGGGGCGCCACCAGCTATGGCTACACCTTC
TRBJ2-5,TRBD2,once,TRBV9,CASSVGLAGEETQYF,TGTGCCAGCAGCGTAGGGCTAGCGGGGGAAGAGACCCAGTACTTC
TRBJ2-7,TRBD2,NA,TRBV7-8,CASSLIMGLAGGYEQYF,TGTGCCAGCAGCCTCATCATGGGACTAGCGGGAGGGTACGAGCAGTACTTC
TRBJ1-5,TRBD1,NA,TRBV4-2,CASSQDFIGQEVGQPQHF,TGTGCCAGCAGCCAAGATTTTATAGGACAGGAGGTTGGTCAGCCCCAGCATTTT
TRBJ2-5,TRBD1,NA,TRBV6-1,CASSRTGGRQETQYF,TGTGCCAGCAGCCGGACAGGGGGCAGGCAAGAGACCCAGTACTTC
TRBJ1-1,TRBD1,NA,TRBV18,CASSPLQGATEAFF,TGTGCCAGCTCACCACTTCAGGGGGCCACTGAAGCTTTCTTT
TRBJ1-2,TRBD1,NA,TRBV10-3,CATRDRPSDGYTF,TGTGCCACCCGGGACAGGCCCTCCGATGGCTACACCTTC
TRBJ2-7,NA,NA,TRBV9,CASSPQDRVWHEQYF,TGTGCCAGCAGCCCCCAAGATAGGGTGTGGCACGAGCAGTACTTC
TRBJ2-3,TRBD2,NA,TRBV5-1,CASSLPSGSTDTQYF,TGCGCCAGCAGCTTACCTAGCGGGAGTACAGATACGCAGTATTTT
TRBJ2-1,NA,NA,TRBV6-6,CAGHSGDYNEQFF,TGTGCCGGGCATAGCGGTGATTACAATGAGCAGTTCTTC
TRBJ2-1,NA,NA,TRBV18,CASSPLAGTWYEQFF,TGTGCCAGCTCACCACTCGCAGGGACATGGTATGAGCAGTTCTTC
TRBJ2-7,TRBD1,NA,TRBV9,CASSVGPQGAGEQYF,TGTGCCAGCAGCGTAGGTCCCCAGGGGGCCGGCGAGCAGTACTTC
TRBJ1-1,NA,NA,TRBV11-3,CASSLLRTTEAFF,TGTGCCAGCAGTCTCCTCAGGACTACTGAAGCTTTCTTT